This T cell receptor (beta chain) comes out of a study of CD8+ T cells in alopecia areata. Reverse transcribed after extraction, RNA yielded cDNA as the sequencing template. The table came from immunoSEQ multiplex PCR; TCRdb's copy has only in-frame clones and leaves some out. The sample contains some 150,000 clones, around half of which appear only once. In this sample, this clone turned up a few times. Its cognate antigen is unknown. Findings of the study overall: Resident alphabeta T-cell populations of normal skin are likewise subject to sequencing in scalp samples. Both scalp clonality and the expanded CD8+ clones among the top 100 showed a significant decrease with tofacitinib.

Treatment here: oral pan-JAK inhibitor, 5-10 mg twice daily. The starting material was CD8+ T cells sorted from blood, obtained at week 4, from a patient treated with tofacitinib. The clonotype comes from a human donor with alopecia areata.

CDR3 coding DNA: TGTGCCAGCACCTTTTGGAAAGAAGGGGGAGCTTTCTTT. Protein sequence: CASTFWKEGGAFF. The chain couples TRBV5-8 to TRBJ1-1; a possible D gene is TRBD1 (6 bases). Per germline, CDR1 SGHTS and CDR2 YDEGEE. Deletions cut 6 bases from V and 10 bases from J, with 19 bases between. The CDR3 length is 13 residues.